Listed here are 4 T cell receptor beta chains from one sample, sequenced in a study of blood T cell repertoires in COVID-19. Clones were read by immunoSEQ multiplex PCR, and TCRdb kept only the in-frame ones, dropping some. The table shows roughly 250,000 clones, with 88% occurring only once. Sample: peripheral blood. The source of these receptors is a young woman with acute or convalescent COVID-19.

This clone showed up just a few times. The genes are TRBV30 and TRBJ2-2; 8 positions match TRBD1. V gave up 4 bases and J gave up 5 bases; unmatched junction bases: 15. The CDR3 contains 17 residues. The germline V gene has CDR1 GTSNPN and CDR2 SVGIG (reference sequence). Written as DNA, the CDR3 is TGTGCCTGGATGTCGGGACAGGCCGGGGGATATACCGGGGAGCTGTTTTTT. This encodes CAWMSGQAGGYTGELFF.

This clone is a singleton in its sample. The chain employs TRBV24-1 and TRBJ1-5; D may be TRBD1 (6 bases). CDR1 is KGHDR, CDR2 SFDVKD, per germline. V shed 3 bases and J shed 5 bases, with 16 bases lying between them. CDR3 length: 16 amino acids. CDR3: CATSDHRRGADQPQHF. The DNA of the CDR3 is TGTGCCACCAGTGATCACCGCAGGGGAGCGGATCAGCCCCAGCATTTT.

This clone was recorded a few times. This rearrangement joins TRBV6-2 or TRBV6-3 to TRBJ1-1; D is unclear. CDR3 length equals 14 residues. The V end lost 4 bases, the J end lost 4 bases, and 13 bases lay between the germline ends. Germline-derived CDR1 and CDR2 are MNHEY and SVGEGT. DNA for the CDR3: TGTGCCAGCAGTTGGTCCGGACGGGGCACTGAAGCTTTCTTT. This sequence encodes CASSWSGRGTEAFF.

V usage is TRBV6-6 and J usage is TRBJ2-3, with 7 bases identical to TRBD1. Trimming removed 5 bases from V and 6 bases from J; junction bases left unmatched: 11. Germline V CDR1 and CDR2: MNHNY, SVGAGI (reference sequence). This CDR3 is built from 15 residues. CDR3 bases: TGTGCCAGCAGTAACCTTACAGGGGTCGGGGATACGCAGTATTTT. It yields the protein CASSNLTGVGDTQYF.